The 30 T cell receptor beta chains reported below all come from one sample, sequenced in a study of blood T cell repertoires in COVID-19. The data were produced by immunoSEQ multiplex PCR, yet TCRdb's version contains in-frame clones alone and is incomplete. The sample includes roughly 230,000 clones, 80% to 85% of them seen just once. Sample: peripheral blood. The receptors were sampled from a man aged 45 to 65 with active or convalescent COVID-19.

The rearrangement links TRBV6-6 to TRBJ1-1, with D perhaps matching TRBD1 (5 bases). The CDR3 consists of 13 residues. Deletions cut 2 bases from V and 9 bases from J, with 13 bases between. Germline V gene data show CDR1 as MNHNY and CDR2 as SVGAGI (reference sequence). CDR3 amino acids: CASSYQGVEKAFF. The CDR3 bases are TGTGCCAGCAGTTACCAAGGGGTTGAGAAAGCTTTCTTT.

In the case of this clone: The sample contains more than one DNA sequence encoding this CDR3. The gene calls are TRBV7-2 and TRBJ2-3; TRBD2 matches 8 bases. Germline V gives CDR1 SGHTA, CDR2 FQGNSA. V gave up 1 base and J gave up 2 bases; unmatched junction bases: 5. CDR3 length: 16 amino acids. The CDR3 sequence: CASSLGAGGPTDTQYF. The CDR3 nucleotides are TGTGCCAGCAGCTTAGGGGCGGGGGGACCCACAGATACGCAGTATTTT. The whole variable domain, filled in from reference TRBV7-2 and TRBJ2-3, reads GAGVSQSPSNKVTEKGKDVELRCDPISGHTALYWYRQSLGQGLEFLIYFQGNSAPDKSGLPSDRFSAERTGGSVSTLTIQRTQQEDSAVYLCASSLGAGGPTDTQYFGPGTRLTVL.

J is TRBJ1-2 and V is TRBV6-2 or TRBV6-3; D ambiguous. The CDR3 spans 13 residues. Trimming left V 5 bases short and J 3 bases short, with 10 bases between. CDR1 is MNHEY and CDR2 is SVGEGT in the germline V gene. The CDR3 here is CASSPPSDYGYTF. The DNA of the CDR3 is TGTGCCAGCAGTCCCCCGTCTGACTATGGCTACACCTTC.

The chain recombines TRBV29-1 with TRBJ1-2; 8 bases fit TRBD1. This CDR3 has 14 amino acids. V shed 5 bases and J 7 bases; nucleotides not matched to a gene: 12. Germline V gene data show CDR1 as SQVTM and CDR2 as ANQGSEA. CDR3 protein: CSVRGLDRVTGYTF. CDR3 coding DNA: TGCAGCGTTCGGGGCCTGGACAGGGTTACTGGCTACACCTTC.

This chain links TRBV4-1 with TRBJ2-3; 8 bases align to TRBD1. V gave up 3 bases and J gave up 2 bases; unmatched junction bases: 16. Germline V CDR1 and CDR2: MGHRA, YSYEKL. The CDR3 runs 19 residues. The DNA of the CDR3 is TGCGCCAGCAGCCATCCCCGGGACAGGAAAGATTCCAACACAGATACGCAGTATTTT. It codes for CASSHPRDRKDSNTDTQYF.

This sequence joins TRBV28 and TRBJ1-5, with D maybe TRBD1 (5 bases). Looked up from germline, CDR1 is MDHEN and CDR2 is SYDVKM. This CDR3 is 16 amino acids long. V lost 4 bases to trimming and J lost 1 base, with 14 bases between them. CDR3 in amino acids: CASSSRAGRSNQPQHF. The CDR3 bases are TGTGCCAGCAGTTCAAGGGCAGGGAGGAGCAATCAGCCCCAGCATTTT. The whole variable domain, remainder taken from reference TRBV28 and TRBJ1-5, is DVKVTQSSRYLVKRTGEKVFLECVQDMDHENMFWYRQDPGLGLRLIYFSYDVKMKEKGDIPEGYSVSREKKERFSLILESASTNQTSMYLCASSSRAGRSNQPQHFGDGTRLSIL.

The V gene is TRBV10-2, the J gene TRBJ2-7, with 11 bases matching TRBD1. Germline lookup yields CDR1 WSHSY and CDR2 SAAADI. The CDR3 spans 14 residues. Germline trimming cut 6 bases from V and 4 bases from J; bases unmatched to any gene: 5. The CDR3 loop is CASRLGQGAYEQYF. Written as DNA, the CDR3 is TGCGCCAGCAGACTCGGACAGGGGGCATACGAGCAGTACTTC.

The chain has TRBV27 and TRBJ1-5; a weak D match, TRBD1 (5 bases). V lost 3 bases to trimming and J lost 2 bases, with 8 bases between them. The germline gives CDR1 MNHEY, CDR2 SMNVEV (reference sequence). CDR3 length: 14 residues. CDR3 region: CASSFLQGNQPQHF. The CDR3 DNA reads TGTGCCAGCAGTTTCCTACAGGGCAATCAGCCCCAGCATTTT.

The V gene is TRBV2, the J gene TRBJ2-7, with D tentatively TRBD1 (5 bases). Germline CDR1 SNHLY, CDR2 FYNNEI. V was cut by 3 bases and J by 0 bases, with 9 bases left in between. The CDR3 length is 14 residues. CDR3: CASSDRAASYEQYF. CDR3 sequence (DNA): TGTGCCAGCAGTGACAGGGCAGCCTCCTACGAGCAGTACTTC.

A few counts support this clone. The chain employs TRBV6-5 and TRBJ2-2, with 11 bases that match TRBD2. V lost 6 bases to trimming and J lost 6 bases; unmatched junction nucleotides: 6. Germline CDR1 and CDR2: MNHEY and SVGAGI. This CDR3 has 15 amino acids. The CDR3 spells CASRPTSGGAGELFF. The CDR3 DNA reads as TGTGCCAGCAGACCCACTAGCGGGGGTGCCGGGGAGCTGTTTTTT.

J is TRBJ2-3 and V is TRBV7-6; TRBD1 is a possible D gene (6 bases). Trimming took off 5 bases at V and 3 bases at J, with 9 bases between the two ends. The germline CDR1 and CDR2 sequences are SGHVS and FNYEAQ. The CDR3 has 13 amino acids. In nucleotides, the CDR3 is TGTGCCAGCAGCCCCGGACAGACAGATACGCAGTATTTT. This codes for CASSPGQTDTQYF. Full variable domain (missing parts from reference TRBV7-6 and TRBJ2-3): GAGVSQSPRYKVTKRGQDVALRCDPISGHVSLYWYRQALGQGPEFLTYFNYEAQQDKSGLPNDRFSAERPEGSISTLTIQRTEQRDSAMYRCASSPGQTDTQYFGPGTRLTVL.

Remarks on this clone: Other DNA sequences within the sample encode an identical CDR3. The chain joins TRBV6-1 to TRBJ1-2; D remains ambiguous. CDR1 and CDR2 (germline): MNHNS, SASEGT. The V end lost 1 base, the J end lost 0 bases, and 6 bases lay between the germline ends. This CDR3 is 14 amino acids long. CDR3 region: CASSEGTANYGYTF. The CDR3 DNA reads TGTGCCAGCAGTGAAGGTACGGCTAACTATGGCTACACCTTC.

The chain uses TRBV10-3 and TRBJ2-2; a possible D gene is TRBD1 (6 bases). CDR1 and CDR2 (germline): ENHRY, SYGVKD. V lost 2 bases and J lost 2, with 15 bases in between. The CDR3 consists of 17 residues. CDR3 sequence: CAISETQGPGNTGELFF. In nucleotides, the CDR3 is TGTGCCATCAGTGAGACCCAGGGGCCGGGAAACACCGGGGAGCTGTTTTTT.

The CDR3 protein is CASSPARGRTEQYF. In nucleotides, the CDR3 is TGTGCCAGCAGCCCAGCTAGGGGAAGAACCGAGCAGTACTTC. The chain couples TRBV5-4 to TRBJ2-7; tentatively, D is TRBD1 (5 bases). The CDR3 is made up of 14 amino acids. The germline gives CDR1 SGHNT, CDR2 YYREEE (reference sequence). The V gene lost 4 bases and the J gene lost 6 bases, with 17 bases spanning the gap.

The V call is TRBV7-9, the J call TRBJ1-1; D might be TRBD1 (5 bases). The CDR3 is made up of 14 amino acids. CDR1 is SEHNR and CDR2 is FQNEAQ in the germline V gene (reference sequence). Trimming left V 5 bases short and J 1 base short, with 11 bases between. This chain's CDR3 is CASSPGLPNTEAFF. CDR3 DNA: TGTGCCAGCAGCCCGGGACTCCCGAACACTGAAGCTTTCTTT.

V and J are TRBV3-1 (or the pseudogene TRBV3-2) and TRBJ1-1; weak D call: TRBD1 (5 bases). Trimming removed 0 bases at V and 11 bases at J, with 16 bases between. From germline, CDR1 is LGHDT and CDR2 YNNKEL (reference sequence). CDR3 size: 14 residues. The CDR3 DNA sequence: TGTGCCAGCAGCCAAGAGGTTTCGGCAGGGATCGCTTTCTTT. Translation gives CASSQEVSAGIAFF.

V and J are TRBV23-1 and TRBJ1-5; 7 bases map to TRBD1. Being an ORF, TRBV23-1 has a function that is uncertain. The CDR3 has 16 amino acids. V lost 3 bases, J lost 2 bases, and 7 bases stayed unmatched. The CDR3 region is CASSHHRQGRNQPQHF. The CDR3 DNA reads TGCGCCAGCAGTCATCACAGACAGGGACGCAATCAGCCCCAGCATTTT.

This clone was counted a single time. The chain employs TRBV28 and TRBJ2-7; no clear D gene. V lost 1 base, J lost 1 base, and 8 bases lay in between. Germline V gene sequence: CDR1 MDHEN, CDR2 SYDVKM. The CDR3 contains 14 residues. CDR3 amino acids: CASSLFSTSYEQYF. CDR3 nucleotides: TGTGCCAGCAGTTTATTTTCTACGTCCTACGAGCAGTACTTC.

The DNA of the CDR3 is TGCAGTGCTAGTAGTCAACCGAGCTCCTATAATTCACCCCTCCACTTT. Protein product: CSASSQPSSYNSPLHF. This rearrangement joins TRBV20-1 to TRBJ1-6; D gene uncertain. The V gene lost 3 bases and the J gene lost 0 bases, with 12 bases spanning the gap. The CDR3 loop spans 16 amino acids. CDR1 is DFQATT and CDR2 is SNEGSKA in the germline V gene (reference sequence).

The chain has TRBV15 and TRBJ1-4, with TRBD1 as a possible D gene (5 bases). V lost 6 bases and J lost 7, with 18 bases in between. CDR3 length: 15 amino acids. Germline assignment: CDR1 LNHNV and CDR2 YYDKDF (reference sequence). The CDR3 sequence: CATRPDGASGEKLFF. The CDR3 nucleotides are TGTGCCACCAGACCTGATGGGGCTTCGGGTGAAAAACTGTTTTTT.

This clone was detected once. V is TRBV6-5 and J is TRBJ1-2; 8 bases align to TRBD1. The CDR3 consists of 16 residues. The germline V gene encodes CDR1 MNHEY and CDR2 SVGAGI. After removal of 0 bases from V and 2 bases from J, the junction contained 5 bases not matched to a gene. The CDR3 spells CASSYSAGGSNYGYTF. CDR3 in DNA: TGTGCCAGCAGTTACTCGGCAGGGGGCTCAAACTATGGCTACACCTTC.

V gene TRBV6-2 or TRBV6-3 combines with J gene TRBJ1-4, with 7 bases lining up with TRBD1. The V segment lost 5 bases and the J segment 0 bases; nucleotides outside the gene matches: 6. Germline-derived CDR1 and CDR2 are MNHEY and SVGEGT. This CDR3 spans 16 amino acids. The CDR3 protein is CASSVRGLATNEKLFF. Here the CDR3 DNA reads TGTGCCAGCAGTGTCAGGGGGTTGGCAACTAATGAAAAACTGTTTTTT.

The rearrangement joins TRBV4-3 to TRBJ2-3, with D tentatively TRBD2 (7 bases). CDR3 length equals 16 residues. V dropped 0 bases and J dropped 4 bases, with 14 bases sitting between them. Looked up from germline, CDR1 is LGHNA and CDR2 is YSLEER. The DNA of the CDR3 is TGCGCCAGCAGCCAAGATGAGGGGGGGATTTCAGATACGCAGTATTTT. Translated: CASSQDEGGISDTQYF.

The genes are TRBV11-2 and TRBJ1-1; TRBD1 agrees at 7 bases. V lost 3 bases, J lost 1 base, and 5 bases stayed unmatched. From germline, CDR1 is SGHAT and CDR2 FQNNGV. The CDR3 spans 15 residues. The CDR3 reads CASSLYRGENTEAFF. The CDR3 nucleotides read TGTGCCAGCAGCTTGTACAGGGGCGAGAACACTGAAGCTTTCTTT.

This clone appeared a few times. The J gene is TRBJ1-1, the V gene TRBV2; TRBD1 agrees at 8 bases. Germline trimming cut 8 bases from V and 7 bases from J; bases unmatched to any gene: 6. This CDR3 has 12 amino acids. Germline values: CDR1 SNHLY, CDR2 FYNNEI. The CDR3 sequence: CASGLQGDEAFF. As DNA, the CDR3 is TGTGCCAGCGGATTACAGGGGGATGAAGCTTTCTTT.

This sequence joins TRBV7-2 and TRBJ2-1; TRBD2 matches at 10 bases. CDR1 SGHTA and CDR2 FQGNSA come from the germline V gene. This CDR3 is 17 amino acids long. V shed 0 bases and J 0 bases; nucleotides not matched to a gene: 2. In DNA form, the CDR3 reads TGTGCCAGCAGCTTAGCGAGCGGGGGGGCCTCCTACAATGAGCAGTTCTTC. It codes for CASSLASGGASYNEQFF.

CDR3 protein: CASNLEGDQPQHF. The DNA of the CDR3 is TGTGCCAGCAACCTCGAGGGAGATCAGCCCCAGCATTTT. V gene TRBV6-5 combines with J gene TRBJ1-5; D is ambiguous. From germline, CDR1 is MNHEY and CDR2 SVGAGI. The CDR3 consists of 13 residues. V was trimmed by 7 bases and J by 5 bases, leaving 12 bases between them.

The chain recombines TRBV19 with TRBJ2-6; D possibly corresponds to TRBD1 (7 bases). Germline-derived CDR1 and CDR2 are LNHDA and SQIVND (reference sequence). The CDR3 consists of 18 residues. Trimming stripped 6 bases from V and 0 bases from J, with 18 bases between. In DNA form, the CDR3 reads TGTGCCAGTAGACAGGGGAGGCAGGCCAGCTCTGGGGCCAACGTCCTGACTTTC. Translation gives CASRQGRQASSGANVLTF.

V gene TRBV19 combines with J gene TRBJ2-7; 7 positions agree with TRBD1. There are 14 residues in the CDR3. Germline-derived CDR1 and CDR2 are LNHDA and SQIVND (reference sequence). Trimming removed 4 bases from V and 7 bases from J; junction bases left unmatched: 10. In DNA form, the CDR3 reads TGTGCCAGTAGTAGATCCGGGACAGCCCGGGAGCAGTACTTC. Its protein is CASSRSGTAREQYF.

The chain employs TRBV20-1 and TRBJ1-5; maybe TRBD1 (6 bases). The CDR3 covers 14 residues. The germline V gene encodes CDR1 DFQATT and CDR2 SNEGSKA (reference sequence). V gave up 3 bases and J gave up 6 bases, with 15 bases separating them. CDR3 protein: CSASWSSGVQPQHF. As DNA, the CDR3 is TGCAGTGCTAGTTGGTCCTCAGGGGTTCAGCCCCAGCATTTT.